The source of this TCR beta chain is a study of blood T cell repertoires in COVID-19. On the study more broadly: Acute and convalescent COVID-19 samples came from the United States, Italy and Spain.

Original processing methods: Nucleated cell counts were estimated from reference gene primer amplification. TCRdb's table, derived via immunoSEQ multiplex PCR, lists solely in-frame clones and lacks some. V and J calls and clone size are as listed in that table; D and trimming were resolved from the DNA. Of 250,000 to 300,000 clones in the sample, just under 90% were seen once. V was pared by 5 bases and J by 4 bases, with 17 bases between. Germline lookup yields CDR1 SGHVS and CDR2 FQNEAQ. The length of the CDR3 is 16 residues. Seattle patient enrollment occurred during active infection, with longitudinal follow-up thereafter.

The clonotype originates from a woman between 45 and 65 years old with COVID-19, enrolled during active disease. Sequenced: peripheral blood. V gene TRBV7-8 combines with J gene TRBJ2-2, with D possibly being TRBD2 (5 bases). The CDR3 DNA reads TGTGCCAGCAGCCCAATATCTAGCAGAGTCACCGGGGAGCTGTTTTTT. Protein sequence: CASSPISSRVTGELFF.